The T cell receptor (beta chain) under discussion was sequenced for a study of Tregs in tolerant kidney transplant recipients. Study results and limitations: This study did not directly address biological reproducibility.

Points on this clone: Its antigen remains unidentified. Sequencing ends 3 residues short of the CDR3 end; the germline J gene provides the rest.

Germline V gives CDR1 SGHAT, CDR2 FQNNGV. With 2 bases clipped from V and 4 bases from J, the junction kept 4 bases outside the gene matches. This CDR3 has 14 amino acids. Some clones are missing from TCRdb's copy, which holds only in-frame ones; the method was immunoSEQ multiplex PCR. This table holds about 14,000 clones. The nonmyeloablative bone marrow transplants came from related graft donors, with transient mixed chimerism. The chain recombines TRBV11-2 with TRBJ2-5; the match to TRBD2 covers 7 bases. The sequencing used CD8+ T cells from blood (PBMCs), collected 6 months after the transplant. The TCR originated in a human patient who received a combined kidney and bone marrow transplant. Some T cells may be supplied by the graft donor. CDR3 amino acids: CASSLLAAGETQYF. The covered CDR3 bases are TGTGCCAGCAGCTTACTAGCGGCGGGAGAGACC.